The clone carrying this TCR beta chain was counted ten times or more. Its antigen is unidentified. Primers included in the PCR were 60 Vbeta and 13 Jbeta primers. Repertoires were generated with immunoSEQ multiplex PCR, while TCRdb's copy carries only in-frame clones and drops some. The repertoire holds 130,000 or so clones, around 8.5% seen once, with under 7% in the top ten. In germline, CDR1 is SGHVS, CDR2 FQNEAQ. The CDR3 consists of 13 residues. V was cut by 6 bases and J by 4 bases, with 9 bases left in between. This specimen belongs to a study of cytomegalovirus exposure and HLA in healthy donors. Study conclusions and caveats: The classifier reportedly diagnosed cytomegalovirus status with high specificity and sensitivity. Later, TCR association rates were found to vary by HLA locus, highest for DRB1 and lowest for HLA-C. The productive fraction for most TCR beta V segments was about 87% or about 30% in an earlier analysis. Associated with HLA alleles at 0.05 false discovery rate in a later analysis were some 16,000 TCR beta sequences.

Sequencing used PBMCs. The chain has TRBV7-8 and TRBJ2-2; D uncertain. The TCR comes from a man aged 40-49 years in good health and CMV-seronegative. The CDR3 protein is CASRATGTGELFF. The DNA of the CDR3 is TGTGCCAGCAGGGCTACGGGCACCGGGGAGCTGTTTTTT.